The 8 T cell receptor beta chains given below trace back to one sample, sequenced in a study of T-cell reconstitution after alpha-beta-depleted transplantation in children. Notes on the study in general: Diversity and T-cell counts at one year after transplant derived mostly from new T cells.

The antigens for these receptors are not known. Unique molecular identifiers were incorporated when the TCRbeta library was constructed. Via MiXCR, TCRdb re-called the PCR reads, giving one row per CDR3 protein. The table records about 290,000 distinct CDR3 sequences, roughly 8.2% of them present only once. The sequencing here drew on peripheral blood, taken 360 days after TCRalphabeta/CD19-depleted stem cell transplant. The receptors were gathered from a female patient aged 2-10 years who had a stem cell transplant for Fanconi anemia, so the T cells may come from the graft donor.

This chain uses TRBV30 with TRBJ2-4, with a weak D call TRBD1 (6 bases). The CDR3 consists of 17 residues. Germline lookup yields CDR1 GTSNPN and CDR2 SVGIG (reference sequence). V was shortened by 0 bases and J by 0 bases, with 15 bases between the two germline ends. CDR3 in amino acids: CAWSVLDSKVAKNIQYF. In DNA, the CDR3 is TGTGCCTGGAGTGTATTGGACAGCAAAGTAGCCAAAAACATTCAGTACTTC.

This clonotype was observed many times. The V and J genes are TRBV12-5 and TRBJ2-1, with 12 nucleotides matching TRBD2. V trimming: 5 bases; J trimming: 7 bases; junction bases outside the gene matches: 12. Germline V gives CDR1 LGHNT, CDR2 FRNRAP. The CDR3 length is 17 residues. DNA of the CDR3: TGTGCTAGTGGTCAAAGTCTAGCGGGAGGGCCGCGGAATGAGCAGTTCTTC. It encodes CASGQSLAGGPRNEQFF.

This clonotype was counted at least ten times. The chain's CDR3 is CATSGLGSTDTQYF. The CDR3 nucleotides are TGTGCCACCAGCGGTTTAGGGAGCACAGATACGCAGTATTTT. The rearrangement links TRBV15 to TRBJ2-3; D call uncertain. Germline values: CDR1 LNHNV, CDR2 YYDKDF (reference sequence). Trimming stripped 5 bases from V and 0 bases from J, with 9 bases between. The CDR3 runs 14 residues.

This clonotype was counted a few times. The chain employs TRBV6-2 or TRBV6-3 and TRBJ2-1; the match to TRBD2 covers 7 bases. The length of the CDR3 is 13 residues. V trimming: 5 bases; J trimming: 8 bases; junction bases outside the gene matches: 6. Germline-derived CDR1 and CDR2 are MNHEY and SVGEGT. The CDR3 bases are TGTGCCAGCAGTGCATGGACTAGTGATGAGCAGTTCTTC. This codes for CASSAWTSDEQFF.

The J gene is TRBJ2-7, the V gene TRBV5-1, with D perhaps matching TRBD1 (6 bases). Trimming took off 3 bases at V and 0 bases at J, with 13 bases between the two ends. Germline assignment: CDR1 SGHRS and CDR2 YFSETQ. The length of the CDR3 is 15 residues. The CDR3 coding sequence is TGCGCCAGCAGCTCCACAGGGAACGGCTCCTACGAGCAGTACTTC. Protein sequence: CASSSTGNGSYEQYF.

In this sample, this clonotype turned up a few times. The gene calls are TRBV7-9 and TRBJ2-3; a possible D gene is TRBD2 (7 bases). Trimming shortened V by 5 bases and J by 4 bases, and 22 bases separated the two germline ends. CDR1 and CDR2 from the germline V gene are SEHNR and FQNEAQ (reference sequence). The CDR3 covers 17 residues. Here the CDR3 reads CASSDPWGGASPDTQYF. The CDR3 bases are TGTGCCAGCAGCGACCCTTGGGGGGGCGCAAGTCCAGATACGCAGTATTTT.

The rearrangement links TRBV6-1 to TRBJ1-5; D not resolved. Germline values: CDR1 MNHNS, CDR2 SASEGT. The CDR3 has 20 amino acids. Trimming took off 1 base at V and 2 bases at J, with 24 bases between the two ends. CDR3 residues: CASSEDNFFRAASRNQPQHF. The CDR3 region has the DNA TGTGCCAGCAGTGAAGACAATTTTTTTAGAGCTGCATCTCGCAATCAGCCCCAGCATTTT.

The chain is built from TRBV7-9 and TRBJ2-5; 7 bases agree with TRBD2. Germline CDR1 SEHNR, CDR2 FQNEAQ (reference sequence). J was trimmed by 3 bases and V by 7 bases; bases with no gene match: 11. The CDR3 is 15 amino acids. The chain's CDR3 is CASTIKVGREETQYF. DNA for the CDR3: TGTGCCAGCACTATAAAGGTGGGGAGGGAAGAGACCCAGTACTTC.